Listed here is a single TCR beta chain. This record belongs to a study of immune evolution from preneoplasia to lung adenocarcinoma. Trimming took 3 bases from V and 5 from J, leaving 11 bases between them. Germline V gene sequence: CDR1 LNHDA, CDR2 SQIVND (reference sequence). CDR3 length: 13 residues. Data came from immunoSEQ multiplex PCR; TCRdb stores just in-frame clones and leaves some out. The sample has some 9,800 clones; about 88% are singletons. Sequences were obtained from FFPE invasive lung adenocarcinoma tissue. The chain links TRBV19 to TRBJ2-7; D uncertain. This TCR derives from a person aged 70 to 85 with invasive lung adenocarcinoma. Some clones in this sample may be carry-over from other donors' samples. CDR3 nucleotide sequence: TGTGCCAGTAGTATTGGGCCTCCCCACGAGCAGTACTTC. Translated, it gives CASSIGPPHEQYF.